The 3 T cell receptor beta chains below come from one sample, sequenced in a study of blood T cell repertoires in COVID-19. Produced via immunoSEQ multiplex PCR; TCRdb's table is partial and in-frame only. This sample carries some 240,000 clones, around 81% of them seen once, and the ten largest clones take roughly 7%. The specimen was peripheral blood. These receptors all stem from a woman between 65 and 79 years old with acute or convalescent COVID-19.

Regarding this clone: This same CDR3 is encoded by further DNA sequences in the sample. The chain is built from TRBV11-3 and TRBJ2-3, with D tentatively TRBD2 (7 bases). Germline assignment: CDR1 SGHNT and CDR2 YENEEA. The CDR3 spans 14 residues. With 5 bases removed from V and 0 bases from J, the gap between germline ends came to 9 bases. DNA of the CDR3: TGTGCCAGCAGCAGGGGGGGTAGCACAGATACGCAGTATTTT. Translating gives CASSRGGSTDTQYF.

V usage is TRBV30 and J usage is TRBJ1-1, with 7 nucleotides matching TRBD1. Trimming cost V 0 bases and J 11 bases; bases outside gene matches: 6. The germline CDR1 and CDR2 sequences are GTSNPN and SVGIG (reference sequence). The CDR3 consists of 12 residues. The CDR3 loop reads CAWSVLDRAAFF. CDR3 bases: TGTGCCTGGAGTGTACTAGACAGGGCGGCTTTCTTT.

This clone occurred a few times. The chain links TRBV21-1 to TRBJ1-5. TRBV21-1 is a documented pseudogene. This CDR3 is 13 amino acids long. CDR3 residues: CASSKGGTTPQHF. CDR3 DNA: TGTGCCAGCAGCAAAGGTGGGACTACGCCCCAGCATTTT.